One and the same sample provided the 27 T cell receptor beta chains below, sequenced in a study of T cell responses to AZD1222 COVID-19 vaccine. Generated by immunoSEQ multiplex PCR, the TCRdb table keeps only in-frame clones and is missing some. The sample contains around 94,000 clones, 85% to 90% of which appear only once. The sample was peripheral blood, taken on day 0 of AZD1222 vaccination. The source is an adult in good health.

V and J are TRBV2 and TRBJ1-1; D is unresolved. The V end was cut by 10 bases, the J end by 6 bases, with 15 bases between. The CDR3 length is 12 residues. CDR1 and CDR2 (germline): SNHLY, FYNNEI. The CDR3 protein is CAINWAGAEAFF. In nucleotides, the CDR3 is TGTGCCATCAATTGGGCCGGGGCTGAAGCTTTCTTT.

This chain connects TRBV4-1 to TRBJ1-5; maybe TRBD1 (5 bases). With 5 bases removed from V and 1 base from J, the gap between germline ends came to 12 bases. The CDR3 has 15 amino acids. Germline loops: CDR1 MGHRA, CDR2 YSYEKL. The DNA for the CDR3 is TGCGCCAGCAGCAAGTCCAGGGAGAGCAATCAGCCCCAGCATTTT. Amino acid sequence: CASSKSRESNQPQHF.

This chain uses TRBV30 with TRBJ1-6; D unclear. The germline gives CDR1 GTSNPN, CDR2 SVGIG (reference sequence). This CDR3 spans 14 amino acids. The V and J ends lost 0 bases and 10 bases respectively, with 13 bases between them. The CDR3 is CAWSVALETSPLHF. Here the CDR3 DNA reads TGTGCCTGGAGTGTAGCACTCGAAACGTCACCCCTCCACTTT.

The rearrangement links TRBV4-3 to TRBJ1-6; 10 bases align to TRBD1. This CDR3 spans 16 amino acids. V shed 5 bases, J shed 7 bases, and the junction held 8 bases outside the gene matches. Germline loops: CDR1 LGHNA, CDR2 YSLEER. The CDR3 loop reads CASSYSGTGENSPLHF. The CDR3 DNA sequence: TGCGCCAGCAGCTACTCCGGGACAGGGGAGAATTCACCCCTCCACTTT.

The J gene is TRBJ2-5, the V gene TRBV4-3, with D hard to call. The CDR3 consists of 13 residues. The V gene's germline CDR1 is LGHNA and CDR2 YSLEER. V was cut by 0 bases and J by 4 bases, with 6 bases left in between. CDR3 loop: CASSQDTRETQYF. The CDR3 DNA follows: TGCGCCAGCAGCCAAGATACGCGAGAGACCCAGTACTTC.

The CDR3 region has the DNA TGTGCCAGCAGCTCCCTCGCTGCAAACTATGGCTACACCTTC. Protein: CASSSLAANYGYTF. The genes are TRBV7-9 and TRBJ1-2; D is ambiguous. Per germline, CDR1 SEHNR and CDR2 FQNEAQ (reference sequence). V was clipped by 4 bases and J by 2 bases, with 11 bases between them. This CDR3 is 14 amino acids long.

The chain recombines TRBV14 with TRBJ2-2; TRBD2 agrees at 11 bases. From germline, CDR1 is SGHDN and CDR2 FVKESK. The CDR3 length is 17 residues. With 3 bases clipped from V and 4 bases from J, the junction kept 7 bases outside the gene matches. The CDR3 loop is CASSQLGTSGFTGELFF. DNA of the CDR3: TGTGCCAGCAGCCAGCTTGGGACTAGCGGATTCACCGGGGAGCTGTTTTTT.

V is TRBV7-9 and J is TRBJ2-1; 11 bases align to TRBD2. Trimming cost V 5 bases and J 3 bases; bases outside gene matches: 3. This CDR3 contains 15 residues. Germline CDR1 reads SEHNR; CDR2 reads FQNEAQ (reference sequence). The CDR3 is CASSPGTSGYNEQFF. DNA of the CDR3: TGTGCCAGCAGCCCGGGGACTAGCGGCTACAATGAGCAGTTCTTC.

This clone has only one observation. The chain links TRBV10-3 to TRBJ2-7; TRBD2 might be the D (5 bases). Trimming took off 2 bases at V and 2 bases at J, with 10 bases between the two ends. The germline CDR1 and CDR2 sequences are ENHRY and SYGVKD. This CDR3 has 14 amino acids. CDR3 nucleotide sequence: TGTGCCATCAGTGAGGAGGGTCTAACCTACGAGCAGTACTTC. It encodes CAISEEGLTYEQYF.

The chain is built from TRBV30 and TRBJ1-4; 7 bases fit TRBD1. CDR1 GTSNPN and CDR2 SVGIG come from the germline V gene (reference sequence). This CDR3 region has 14 residues. V lost 6 bases to trimming and J lost 3 bases; unmatched junction nucleotides: 7. CDR3 region: CACNPGQPNEKLFF. The DNA for the CDR3 is TGTGCCTGCAACCCGGGACAGCCTAATGAAAAACTGTTTTTT.

V and J are TRBV5-1 and TRBJ2-3; the D is unclear. V shed 0 bases and J shed 6 bases, with 5 bases lying between them. CDR3 size: 12 residues. Germline loops: CDR1 SGHRS, CDR2 YFSETQ. The CDR3 DNA follows: TGCGCCAGCAGCTTGGCGCGGGATACGCAGTATTTT. This codes for CASSLARDTQYF.

The chain carries TRBV4-1 and TRBJ1-6; D unclear. Germline CDR1 and CDR2: MGHRA and YSYEKL. Between the trimmed V and J ends, which lost 6 bases and 3 bases, there was a span of 12 bases. This CDR3 has 15 residues. The CDR3 region is CASSQSRGYNSPLHF. CDR3 nucleotide sequence: TGCGCCAGCAGTCAGAGCCGCGGCTATAATTCACCCCTCCACTTT.

On this clone itself: In the same sample, other DNA sequences code for this CDR3. The gene calls are TRBV7-9 and TRBJ2-3; tentative D call: TRBD2 (6 bases). Germline CDR1 reads SEHNR; CDR2 reads FQNEAQ (reference sequence). This CDR3 has 15 residues. With 5 bases removed from V and 0 bases from J, the gap between germline ends came to 12 bases. The CDR3 reads CASSPPGLSTDTQYF. DNA for the CDR3: TGTGCCAGCAGCCCACCGGGACTCAGCACAGATACGCAGTATTTT.

This clone was recorded once. This chain uses TRBV9 with TRBJ2-2, with 9 bases identical to TRBD2. The CDR3 consists of 17 residues. Per the germline V gene, CDR1 is SGDLS and CDR2 is YYNGEE. V dropped 4 bases and J dropped 4; count of bases not matched to a gene: 11. CDR3 sequence (DNA): TGTGCCAGCAGCCCCTGGCGGGGGGGCCGGGGCACCGGGGAGCTGTTTTTT. Translation gives CASSPWRGGRGTGELFF.

This chain uses TRBV2 with TRBJ1-6, with D possibly being TRBD1 (6 bases). CDR1 SNHLY and CDR2 FYNNEI come from the germline V gene. Trimming took off 7 bases at V and 10 bases at J, with 11 bases between the two ends. The CDR3 sequence is 12 residues long. The CDR3: CASTEQGSPLHF. In DNA, the CDR3 is TGTGCCAGCACGGAACAGGGATCACCCCTCCACTTT. Variable domain in full (rest from reference TRBV2 and TRBJ1-6): EPEVTQTPSHQVTQMGQEVILRCVPISNHLYFYWYRQILGQKVEFLVSFYNNEISEKSEIFDDQFSVERPDGSNFTLKIRSTKLEDSAMYFCASTEQGSPLHFGNGTRLTVT.

The chain combines TRBV19 with TRBJ2-2; 9 positions agree with TRBD1. This CDR3 is 15 amino acids long. Germline V CDR1 and CDR2: LNHDA, SQIVND (reference sequence). The junction had 7 bases not matched to a gene; V was cut back by 7 bases and J by 4 bases. CDR3: CASIWDRAGTGELFF. The CDR3 DNA reads as TGTGCCAGTATTTGGGACAGGGCTGGCACCGGGGAGCTGTTTTTT.

This clone was seen a handful of times. The genes are TRBV29-1 and TRBJ2-7, with D possibly being TRBD1 or TRBD2 (5 bases each). The CDR3 extends over 13 amino acids. In germline, CDR1 is SQVTM, CDR2 ANQGSEA. V gave up 0 bases and J gave up 7 bases, with 13 bases separating them. The CDR3 region is CSVEDLREREQYF. The CDR3 nucleotides read TGCAGCGTTGAAGATCTCAGGGAGAGGGAGCAGTACTTC.

J is TRBJ2-7 and V is TRBV5-1, with 7 nucleotides matching TRBD1. Germline-derived CDR1 and CDR2 are SGHRS and YFSETQ. The ends lost 4 bases at V and 2 bases at J; junction bases unmatched: 12. The CDR3 has 16 residues. In DNA form, the CDR3 reads TGCGCCAGCAGCCCTTCTACCGGGACAGTCACCTACGAGCAGTACTTC. Residues: CASSPSTGTVTYEQYF.

The chain couples TRBV18 to TRBJ2-7; a weak D match, TRBD1 (5 bases). CDR3 size: 13 residues. With 2 bases removed from V and 6 bases from J, the gap between germline ends came to 11 bases. Germline V gene data show CDR1 as KGHSH and CDR2 as LQKENI. CDR3 residues: CASSPSGWSEQYF. CDR3 coding DNA: TGTGCCAGCTCACCATCAGGGTGGAGCGAGCAGTACTTC.

The chain is built from TRBV7-2 and TRBJ1-4; weak D call: TRBD1 (5 bases). The CDR3 is 16 amino acids. CDR1 SGHTA and CDR2 FQGNSA come from the germline V gene. V lost 3 bases to trimming and J lost 3 bases, with 14 bases between them. CDR3 sequence reads: CASSFGPGGANEKLFF. The CDR3 nucleotides are TGTGCCAGCAGCTTTGGGCCAGGAGGGGCTAATGAAAAACTGTTTTTT. Looking up the rest from reference TRBV7-2 and TRBJ1-4 gives the full variable domain: GAGVSQSPSNKVTEKGKDVELRCDPISGHTALYWYRQSLGQGLEFLIYFQGNSAPDKSGLPSDRFSAERTGGSVSTLTIQRTQQEDSAVYLCASSFGPGGANEKLFFGSGTQLSVL.

The rearrangement uses TRBV9 and TRBJ1-2; tentative D call: TRBD1 (5 bases). Between the trimmed V and J ends, which lost 0 bases and 0 bases, there was a span of 9 bases. CDR3 length: 15 amino acids. Germline lookup yields CDR1 SGDLS and CDR2 YYNGEE. The DNA of the CDR3 is TGTGCCAGCAGCGTAGGAGGGGCGCCTAACTATGGCTACACCTTC. Protein sequence: CASSVGGAPNYGYTF. Filled out from reference TRBV9 and TRBJ1-2, the complete variable domain reads DSGVTQTPKHLITATGQRVTLRCSPRSGDLSVYWYQQSLDQGLQFLIQYYNGEERAKGNILERFSAQQFPDLHSELNLSSLELGDSALYFCASSVGGAPNYGYTFGSGTRLTVV.

The chain links TRBV24-1 to TRBJ2-3, with D tentatively TRBD2 (5 bases). Per germline, CDR1 KGHDR and CDR2 SFDVKD. V was shortened by 6 bases and J by 4 bases, with 10 bases between the two germline ends. The CDR3 length is 13 residues. The CDR3 coding sequence is TGTGCCACCAGTCCGGGGTTCGCAGATACGCAGTATTTT. This encodes CATSPGFADTQYF.

V gene TRBV5-4 combines with J gene TRBJ1-2; D is uncertain. V lost 4 bases and J lost 8, with 9 bases in between. The CDR3 is made up of 11 amino acids. Germline CDR1 and CDR2: SGHNT and YYREEE (reference sequence). The CDR3 DNA sequence: TGTGCCAGCAGCATAGCCTCGGGCTACACCTTC. This translates into CASSIASGYTF.

The V and J genes are TRBV24-1 and TRBJ2-1; no clear D gene. V gave up 4 bases and J gave up 9 bases, with 24 bases separating them. Germline CDR1 and CDR2: KGHDR and SFDVKD. This CDR3 spans 17 amino acids. This CDR3 reads CATSEHRAANALGEQFF. DNA of the CDR3: TGTGCCACCAGTGAGCACCGGGCAGCGAATGCCTTGGGTGAGCAGTTCTTC.

In its sample, this clone was seen a few times. The gene calls are TRBV9 and TRBJ2-2; no clear D. The CDR3 is 12 amino acids. CDR1 is SGDLS and CDR2 is YYNGEE in the germline V gene. Trimming removed 3 bases at V and 8 bases at J, with 8 bases between. This CDR3 reads CASSAITGELFF. CDR3 nucleotides: TGTGCCAGCAGCGCAATCACGGGGGAGCTGTTTTTT.

This rearrangement joins TRBV4-1 to TRBJ1-4, with TRBD1 as a possible D gene (5 bases). CDR3 length: 16 amino acids. Between the trimmed V and J ends, which lost 1 base and 8 bases, there was a span of 17 bases. Looked up from germline, CDR1 is MGHRA and CDR2 is YSYEKL. The CDR3: CASSQVVAGGSEKLFF. The CDR3 nucleotides are TGCGCCAGCAGCCAAGTGGTTGCGGGGGGTAGCGAAAAACTGTTTTTT.

The chain couples TRBV30 to TRBJ2-1; 10 nucleotides line up with TRBD2. From germline, CDR1 is GTSNPN and CDR2 SVGIG (reference sequence). The CDR3 is 16 residues long. CDR3 region: CARGGTSGARVNEQFF. The CDR3 DNA follows: TGTGCACGAGGGGGTACTAGCGGGGCCAGGGTCAATGAGCAGTTCTTC.